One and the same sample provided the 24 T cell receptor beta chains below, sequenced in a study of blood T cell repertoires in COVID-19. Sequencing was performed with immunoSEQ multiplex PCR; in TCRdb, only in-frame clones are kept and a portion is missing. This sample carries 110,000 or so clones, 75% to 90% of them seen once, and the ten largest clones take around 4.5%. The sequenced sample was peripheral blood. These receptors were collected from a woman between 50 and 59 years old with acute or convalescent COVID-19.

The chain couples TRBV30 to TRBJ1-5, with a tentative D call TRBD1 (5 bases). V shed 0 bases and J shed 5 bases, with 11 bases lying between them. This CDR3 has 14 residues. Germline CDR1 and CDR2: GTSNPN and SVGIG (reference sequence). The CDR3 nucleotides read TGTGCCTGGAGTGTAAGGGGAGGGGATCAGCCCCAGCATTTT. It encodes CAWSVRGGDQPQHF.

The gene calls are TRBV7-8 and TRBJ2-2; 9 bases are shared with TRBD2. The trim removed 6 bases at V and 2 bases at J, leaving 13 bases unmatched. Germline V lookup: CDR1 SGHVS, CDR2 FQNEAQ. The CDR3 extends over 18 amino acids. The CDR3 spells CASSQVAGGPGNTGELFF. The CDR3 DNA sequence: TGTGCCAGCAGTCAGGTGGCGGGAGGGCCCGGAAACACCGGGGAGCTGTTTTTT.

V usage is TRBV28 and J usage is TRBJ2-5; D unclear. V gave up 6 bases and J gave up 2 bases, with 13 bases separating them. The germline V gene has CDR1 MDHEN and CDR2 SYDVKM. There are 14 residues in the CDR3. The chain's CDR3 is CASSNLRGQETQYF. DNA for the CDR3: TGTGCCAGCAGCAACCTGCGAGGACAAGAGACCCAGTACTTC.

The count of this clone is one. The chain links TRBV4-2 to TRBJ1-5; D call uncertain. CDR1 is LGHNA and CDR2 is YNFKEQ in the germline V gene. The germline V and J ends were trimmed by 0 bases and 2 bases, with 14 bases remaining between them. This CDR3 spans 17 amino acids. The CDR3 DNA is TGTGCCAGCAGCCAAGATAGAGGCGAAGGAGGCAATCAGCCCCAGCATTTT. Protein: CASSQDRGEGGNQPQHF.

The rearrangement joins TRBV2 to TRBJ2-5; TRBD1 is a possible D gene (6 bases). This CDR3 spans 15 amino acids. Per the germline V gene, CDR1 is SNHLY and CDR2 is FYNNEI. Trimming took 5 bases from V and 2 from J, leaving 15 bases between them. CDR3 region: CASSLGTIRQETQYF. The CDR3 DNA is TGTGCCAGCAGTCTCGGGACAATCAGACAAGAGACCCAGTACTTC.

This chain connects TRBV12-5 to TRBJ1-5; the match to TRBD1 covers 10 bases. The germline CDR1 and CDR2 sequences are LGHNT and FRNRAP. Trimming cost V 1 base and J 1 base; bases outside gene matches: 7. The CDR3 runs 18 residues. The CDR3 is CASGLAQTGGVSNQPQHF. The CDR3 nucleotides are TGTGCTAGTGGTTTGGCGCAGACAGGGGGCGTGAGCAATCAGCCCCAGCATTTT.

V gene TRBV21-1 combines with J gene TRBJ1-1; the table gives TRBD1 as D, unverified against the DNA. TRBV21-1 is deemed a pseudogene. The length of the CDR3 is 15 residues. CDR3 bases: TGTGCCAGCAGCAACCCTGGACAGGAGGGCACTGAAGCTTTCTTT. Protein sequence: CASSNPGQEGTEAFF.

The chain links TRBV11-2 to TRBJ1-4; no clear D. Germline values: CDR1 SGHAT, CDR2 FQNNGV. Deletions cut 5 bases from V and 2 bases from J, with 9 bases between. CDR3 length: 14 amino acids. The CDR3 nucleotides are TGTGCCAGCAGCGCCCGCGAGACTAATGAAAAACTGTTTTTT. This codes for CASSARETNEKLFF.

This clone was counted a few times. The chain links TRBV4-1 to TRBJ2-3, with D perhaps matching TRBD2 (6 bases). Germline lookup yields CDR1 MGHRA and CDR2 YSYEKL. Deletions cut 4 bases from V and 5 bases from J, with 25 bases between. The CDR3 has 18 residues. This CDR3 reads CASSPLESYAGPRDTQYF. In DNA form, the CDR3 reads TGCGCCAGCAGCCCTCTCGAATCCTATGCGGGGCCGAGAGATACGCAGTATTTT.

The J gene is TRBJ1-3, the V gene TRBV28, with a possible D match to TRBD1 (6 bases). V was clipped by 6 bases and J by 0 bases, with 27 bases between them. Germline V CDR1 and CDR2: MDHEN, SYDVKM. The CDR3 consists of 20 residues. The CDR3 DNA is TGTGCCAGCAGCCCGTCCCTTATGGGCCCAGGGGCCTACTCTGGAAACACCATATATTTT. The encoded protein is CASSPSLMGPGAYSGNTIYF.

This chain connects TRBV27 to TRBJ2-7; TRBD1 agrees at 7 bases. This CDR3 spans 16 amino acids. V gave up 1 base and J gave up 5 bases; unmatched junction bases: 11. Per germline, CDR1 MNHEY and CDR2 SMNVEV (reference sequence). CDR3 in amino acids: CASSLWGKGAFDEQYF. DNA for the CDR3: TGTGCCAGCAGTTTATGGGGCAAGGGGGCGTTCGACGAGCAGTACTTC.

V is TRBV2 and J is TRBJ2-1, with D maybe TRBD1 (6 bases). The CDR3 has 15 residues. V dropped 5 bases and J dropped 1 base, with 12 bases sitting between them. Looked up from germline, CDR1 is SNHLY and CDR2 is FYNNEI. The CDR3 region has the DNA TGTGCCAGCAGTAGACAGGTCGGGTCCTACAATGAGCAGTTCTTC. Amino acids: CASSRQVGSYNEQFF.

DNA of the CDR3: TGTGCCACCGGGAACGGGGAAACGCCGCAAGAGACCCAGTACTTC. Protein product: CATGNGETPQETQYF. The chain uses TRBV15 and TRBJ2-5, with D possibly being TRBD2 (5 bases). V was cut by 8 bases and J by 2 bases, with 18 bases left in between. The CDR3 loop spans 15 amino acids. CDR1 and CDR2 from the germline V gene are LNHNV and YYDKDF (reference sequence).

This CDR3 reads CAWSVIGTGEWEQYF. CDR3 nucleotide sequence: TGTGCCTGGAGTGTTATTGGGACAGGGGAATGGGAGCAGTACTTC. J is TRBJ2-7 and V is TRBV30; the match to TRBD1 covers 10 bases. This CDR3 is 15 amino acids long. The germline V gene has CDR1 GTSNPN and CDR2 SVGIG (reference sequence). With V trimmed by 0 bases and J by 7 bases, 9 bases remained unmatched.

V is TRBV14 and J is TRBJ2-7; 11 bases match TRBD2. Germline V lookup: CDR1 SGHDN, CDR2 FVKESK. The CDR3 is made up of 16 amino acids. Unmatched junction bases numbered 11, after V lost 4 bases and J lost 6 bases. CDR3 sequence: CASSPLSSGRAAEQYF. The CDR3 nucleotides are TGTGCCAGCAGCCCCTTGAGTAGCGGGAGGGCCGCCGAGCAGTACTTC. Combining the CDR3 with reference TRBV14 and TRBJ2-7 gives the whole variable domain EAGVTQFPSHSVIEKGQTVTLRCDPISGHDNLYWYRRVMGKEIKFLLHFVKESKQDESGMPNNRFLAERTGGTYSTLKVQPAELEDSGVYFCASSPLSSGRAAEQYFGPGTRLTVT.

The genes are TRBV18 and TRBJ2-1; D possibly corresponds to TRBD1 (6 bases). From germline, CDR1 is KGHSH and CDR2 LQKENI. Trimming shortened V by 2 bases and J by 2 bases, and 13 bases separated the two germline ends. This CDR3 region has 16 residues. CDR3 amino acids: CASSPTRGDTYNEQFF. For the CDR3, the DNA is TGTGCCAGCTCACCAACCAGGGGTGATACCTACAATGAGCAGTTCTTC.

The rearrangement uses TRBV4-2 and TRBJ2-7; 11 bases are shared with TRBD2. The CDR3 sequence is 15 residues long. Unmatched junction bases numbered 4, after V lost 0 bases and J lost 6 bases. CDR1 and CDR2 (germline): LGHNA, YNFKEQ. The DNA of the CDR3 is TGTGCCAGCAGCCAAGAACTAGCGGGAGCAGTCGAGCAGTACTTC. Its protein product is CASSQELAGAVEQYF.

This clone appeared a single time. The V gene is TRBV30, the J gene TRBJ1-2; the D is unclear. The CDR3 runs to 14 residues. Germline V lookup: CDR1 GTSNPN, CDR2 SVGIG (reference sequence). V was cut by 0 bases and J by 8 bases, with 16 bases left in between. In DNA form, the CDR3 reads TGTGCCTGGAGTGTACTAGGGCCCGAGGGCGGCTACACCTTC. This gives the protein CAWSVLGPEGGYTF.

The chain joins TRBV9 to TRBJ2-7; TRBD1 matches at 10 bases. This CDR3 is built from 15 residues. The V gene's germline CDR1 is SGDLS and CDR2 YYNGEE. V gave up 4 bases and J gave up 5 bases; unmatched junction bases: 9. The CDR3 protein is CASSPETGGSHEQYF. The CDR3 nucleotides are TGTGCCAGCAGCCCCGAGACAGGGGGCTCACACGAGCAGTACTTC.

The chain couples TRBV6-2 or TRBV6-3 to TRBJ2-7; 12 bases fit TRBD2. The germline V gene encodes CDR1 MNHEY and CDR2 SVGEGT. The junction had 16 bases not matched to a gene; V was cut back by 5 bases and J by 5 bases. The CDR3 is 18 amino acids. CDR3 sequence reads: CASSNLGLAGLRADEQYF. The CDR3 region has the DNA TGTGCCAGCAGTAACCTCGGACTAGCGGGACTCCGCGCGGACGAGCAGTACTTC.

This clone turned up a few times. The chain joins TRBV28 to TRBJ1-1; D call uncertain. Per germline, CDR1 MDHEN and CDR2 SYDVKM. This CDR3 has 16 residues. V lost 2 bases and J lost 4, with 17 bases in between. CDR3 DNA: TGTGCCAGCAGTTTAGAGGGCAAGGCTGTGAGCACTGAAGCTTTCTTT. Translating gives CASSLEGKAVSTEAFF. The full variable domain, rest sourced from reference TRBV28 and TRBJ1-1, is DVKVTQSSRYLVKRTGEKVFLECVQDMDHENMFWYRQDPGLGLRLIYFSYDVKMKEKGDIPEGYSVSREKKERFSLILESASTNQTSMYLCASSLEGKAVSTEAFFGQGTRLTVV.

CDR3 in amino acids: CASGLTGAGNTIYF. The CDR3 coding sequence is TGTGCCAGCGGACTCACAGGGGCTGGAAACACCATATATTTT. The chain combines TRBV6-5 with TRBJ1-3; 7 nucleotides agree with TRBD1. CDR3 length equals 14 residues. CDR1 MNHEY and CDR2 SVGAGI come from the germline V gene. The V gene end was trimmed by 8 bases and the J gene end by 2 bases; junction bases not matched to a gene: 6.

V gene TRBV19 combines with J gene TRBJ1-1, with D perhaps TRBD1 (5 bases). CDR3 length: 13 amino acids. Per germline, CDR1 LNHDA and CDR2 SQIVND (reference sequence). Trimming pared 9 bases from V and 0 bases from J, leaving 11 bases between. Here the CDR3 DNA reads TGTGCCAGCCACCGGGACTTGAACACTGAAGCTTTCTTT. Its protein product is CASHRDLNTEAFF.

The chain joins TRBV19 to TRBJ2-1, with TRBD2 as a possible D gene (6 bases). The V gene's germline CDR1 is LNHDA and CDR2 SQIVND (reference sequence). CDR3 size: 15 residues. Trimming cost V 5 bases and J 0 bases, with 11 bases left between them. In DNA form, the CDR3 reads TGTGCCAGTAGTCGTGGGCGGGGCTCCTACAATGAGCAGTTCTTC. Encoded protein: CASSRGRGSYNEQFF.